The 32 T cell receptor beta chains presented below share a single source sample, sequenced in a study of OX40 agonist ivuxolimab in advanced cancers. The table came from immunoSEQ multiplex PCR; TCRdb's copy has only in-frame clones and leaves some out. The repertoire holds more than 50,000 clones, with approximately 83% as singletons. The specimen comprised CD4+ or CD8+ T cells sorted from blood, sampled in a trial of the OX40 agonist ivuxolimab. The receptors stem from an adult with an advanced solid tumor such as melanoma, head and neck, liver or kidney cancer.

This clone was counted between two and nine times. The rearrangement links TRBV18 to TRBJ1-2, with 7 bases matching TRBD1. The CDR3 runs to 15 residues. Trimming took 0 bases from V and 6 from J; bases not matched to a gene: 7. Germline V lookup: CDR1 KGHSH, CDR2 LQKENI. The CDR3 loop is CASSPPWRQGNGYTF. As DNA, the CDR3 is TGTGCCAGCTCACCACCGTGGAGACAGGGAAATGGCTACACCTTC.

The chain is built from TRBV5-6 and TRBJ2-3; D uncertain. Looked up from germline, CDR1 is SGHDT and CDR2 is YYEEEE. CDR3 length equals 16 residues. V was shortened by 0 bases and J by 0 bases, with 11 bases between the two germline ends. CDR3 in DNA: TGTGCCAGCAGCTTGGTTGGCAGAGCTAGCACAGATACGCAGTATTTT. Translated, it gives CASSLVGRASTDTQYF.

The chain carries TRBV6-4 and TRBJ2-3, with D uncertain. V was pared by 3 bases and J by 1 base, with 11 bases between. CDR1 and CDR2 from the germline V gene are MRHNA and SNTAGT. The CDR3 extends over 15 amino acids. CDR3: CASSETLLGTDTQYF. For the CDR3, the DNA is TGTGCCAGCAGTGAAACCCTGTTGGGCACAGATACGCAGTATTTT.

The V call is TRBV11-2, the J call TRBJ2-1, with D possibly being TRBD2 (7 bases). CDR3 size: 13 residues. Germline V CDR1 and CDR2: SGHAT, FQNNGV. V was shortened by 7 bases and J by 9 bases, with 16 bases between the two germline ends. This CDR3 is CASTQGRDAEQFF. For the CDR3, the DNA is TGTGCCAGCACCCAGGGGAGGGATGCTGAGCAGTTCTTC. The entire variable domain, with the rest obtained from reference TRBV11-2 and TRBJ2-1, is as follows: EAGVAQSPRYKIIEKRQSVAFWCNPISGHATLYWYQQILGQGPKLLIQFQNNGVVDDSQLPKDRFSAERLKGVDSTLKIQPAKLEDSAVYLCASTQGRDAEQFFGPGTRLTVL.

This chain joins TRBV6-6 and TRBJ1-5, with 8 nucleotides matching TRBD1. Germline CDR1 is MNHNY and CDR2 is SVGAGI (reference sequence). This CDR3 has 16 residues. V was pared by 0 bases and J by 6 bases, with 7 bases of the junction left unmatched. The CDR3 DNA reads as TGTGCCAGCAGTTACTCGGCAGGGGGCGCAGGTCAGCCCCAGCATTTT. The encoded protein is CASSYSAGGAGQPQHF.

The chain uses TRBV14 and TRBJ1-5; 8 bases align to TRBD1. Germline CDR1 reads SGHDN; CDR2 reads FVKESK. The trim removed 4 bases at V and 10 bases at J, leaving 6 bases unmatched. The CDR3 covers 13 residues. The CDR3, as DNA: TGTGCCAGCAGCCGCCGACAGGGGTTTCCCCAGCATTTT. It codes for CASSRRQGFPQHF.

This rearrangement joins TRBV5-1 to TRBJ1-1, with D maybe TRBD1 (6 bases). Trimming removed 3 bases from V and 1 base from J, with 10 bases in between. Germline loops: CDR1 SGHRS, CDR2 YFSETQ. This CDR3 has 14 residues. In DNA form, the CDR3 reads TGCGCCAGCAGCTCCGGACAGACGAACACTGAAGCTTTCTTT. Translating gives CASSSGQTNTEAFF.

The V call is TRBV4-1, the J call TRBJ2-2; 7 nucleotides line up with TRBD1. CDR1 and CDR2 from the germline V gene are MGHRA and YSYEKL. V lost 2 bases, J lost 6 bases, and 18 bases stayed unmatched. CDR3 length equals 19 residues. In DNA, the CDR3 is TGCGCCAGCAGCCAACCAGTAACAGGGGCCCCCGGAAGATCCGGGGAGCTGTTTTTT. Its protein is CASSQPVTGAPGRSGELFF.

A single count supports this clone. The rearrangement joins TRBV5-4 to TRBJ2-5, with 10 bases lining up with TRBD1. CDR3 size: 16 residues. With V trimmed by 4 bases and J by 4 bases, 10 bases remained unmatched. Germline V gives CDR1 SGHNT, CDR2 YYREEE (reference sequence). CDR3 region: CASSRPPGQGLETQYF. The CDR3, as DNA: TGTGCCAGCAGCCGCCCCCCGGGACAGGGGCTAGAGACCCAGTACTTC.

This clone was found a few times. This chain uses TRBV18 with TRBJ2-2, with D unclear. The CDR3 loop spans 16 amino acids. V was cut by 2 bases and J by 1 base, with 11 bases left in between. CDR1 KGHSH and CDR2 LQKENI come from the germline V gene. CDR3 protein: CASSPNTPMNTGELFF. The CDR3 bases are TGTGCCAGCTCACCAAATACCCCCATGAACACCGGGGAGCTGTTTTTT.

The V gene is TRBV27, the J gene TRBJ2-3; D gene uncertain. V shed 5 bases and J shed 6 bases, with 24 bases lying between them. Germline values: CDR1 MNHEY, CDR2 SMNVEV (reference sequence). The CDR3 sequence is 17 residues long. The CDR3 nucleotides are TGTGCCAGCAGTCTTTACGCCGAGGAGAGGCCCGGGGATACGCAGTATTTT. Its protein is CASSLYAEERPGDTQYF.

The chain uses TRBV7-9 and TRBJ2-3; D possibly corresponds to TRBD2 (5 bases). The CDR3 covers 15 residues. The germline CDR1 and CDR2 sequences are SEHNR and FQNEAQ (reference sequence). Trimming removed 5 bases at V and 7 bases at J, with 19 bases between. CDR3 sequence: CASSPVKGEGYTQYF. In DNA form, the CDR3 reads TGTGCCAGCAGCCCCGTTAAGGGCGAGGGATATACGCAGTATTTT.

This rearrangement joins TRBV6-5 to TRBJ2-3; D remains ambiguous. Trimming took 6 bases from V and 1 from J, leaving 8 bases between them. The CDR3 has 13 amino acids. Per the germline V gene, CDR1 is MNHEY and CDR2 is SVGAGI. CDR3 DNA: TGTGCCAGCAGAGGCTGGGGCACAGATACGCAGTATTTT. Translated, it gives CASRGWGTDTQYF.

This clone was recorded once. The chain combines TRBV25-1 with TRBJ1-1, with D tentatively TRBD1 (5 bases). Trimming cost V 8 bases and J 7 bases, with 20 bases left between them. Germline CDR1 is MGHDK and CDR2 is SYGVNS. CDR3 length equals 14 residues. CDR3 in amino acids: CASLGPLRRDEAFF. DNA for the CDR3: TGTGCCAGCTTGGGACCCCTTCGCCGGGATGAAGCTTTCTTT.

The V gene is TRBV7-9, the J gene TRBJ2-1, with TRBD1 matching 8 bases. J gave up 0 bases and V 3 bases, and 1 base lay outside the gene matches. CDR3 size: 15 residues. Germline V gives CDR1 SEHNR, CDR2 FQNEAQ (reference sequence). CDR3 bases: TGTGCCAGCAGCTTTGACAGGGGCTCCTACAATGAGCAGTTCTTC. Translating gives CASSFDRGSYNEQFF.

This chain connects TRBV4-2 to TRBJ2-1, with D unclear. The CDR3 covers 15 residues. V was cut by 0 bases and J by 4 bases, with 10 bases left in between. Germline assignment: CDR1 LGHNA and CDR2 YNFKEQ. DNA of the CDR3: TGTGCCAGCAGCCAAGACTTATCAGAATACAATGAGCAGTTCTTC. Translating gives CASSQDLSEYNEQFF.

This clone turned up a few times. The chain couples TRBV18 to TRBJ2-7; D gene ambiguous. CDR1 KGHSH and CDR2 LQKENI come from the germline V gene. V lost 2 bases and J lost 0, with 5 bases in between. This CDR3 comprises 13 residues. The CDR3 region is CASSPTISYEQYF. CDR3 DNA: TGTGCCAGCTCACCAACAATCTCCTACGAGCAGTACTTC.

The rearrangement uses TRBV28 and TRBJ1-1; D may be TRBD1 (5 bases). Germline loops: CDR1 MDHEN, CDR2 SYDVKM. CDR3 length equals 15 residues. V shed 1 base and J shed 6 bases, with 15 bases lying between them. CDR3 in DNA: TGTGCCAGCAGTTTATCCGACAGACTCACCTCTGAAGCTTTCTTT. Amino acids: CASSLSDRLTSEAFF.

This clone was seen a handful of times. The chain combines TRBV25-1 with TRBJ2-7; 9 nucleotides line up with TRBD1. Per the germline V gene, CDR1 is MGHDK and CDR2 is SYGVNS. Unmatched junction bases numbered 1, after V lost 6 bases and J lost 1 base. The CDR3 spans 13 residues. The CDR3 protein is CASRTGGSYEQYF. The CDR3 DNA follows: TGTGCCAGCAGGACAGGGGGTTCCTACGAGCAGTACTTC.

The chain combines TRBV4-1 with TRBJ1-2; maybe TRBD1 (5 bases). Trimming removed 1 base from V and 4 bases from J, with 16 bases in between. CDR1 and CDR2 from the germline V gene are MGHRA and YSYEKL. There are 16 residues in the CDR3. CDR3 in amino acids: CASSQALGEMGYGYTF. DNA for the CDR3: TGCGCCAGCAGCCAAGCTCTGGGGGAGATGGGCTATGGCTACACCTTC.

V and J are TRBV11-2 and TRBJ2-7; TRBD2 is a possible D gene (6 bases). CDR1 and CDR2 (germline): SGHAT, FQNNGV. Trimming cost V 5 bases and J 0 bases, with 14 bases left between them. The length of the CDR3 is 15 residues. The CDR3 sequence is CASSPLALSSYEQYF. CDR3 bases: TGTGCCAGCAGCCCACTAGCTTTAAGCTCCTACGAGCAGTACTTC.

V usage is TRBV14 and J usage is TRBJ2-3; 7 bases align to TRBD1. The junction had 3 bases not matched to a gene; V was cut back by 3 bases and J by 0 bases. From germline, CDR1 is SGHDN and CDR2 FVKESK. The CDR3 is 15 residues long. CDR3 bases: TGTGCCAGCAGCCAGGGACAGTCTAGCACAGATACGCAGTATTTT. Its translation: CASSQGQSSTDTQYF.

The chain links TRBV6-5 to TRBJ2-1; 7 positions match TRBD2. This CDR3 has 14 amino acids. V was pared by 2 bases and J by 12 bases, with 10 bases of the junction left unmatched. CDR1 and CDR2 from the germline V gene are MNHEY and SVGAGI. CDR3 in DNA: TGTGCCAGCAGTTACGCCGCGCTAGCGGCCATGCAGTTCTTC. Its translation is CASSYAALAAMQFF.

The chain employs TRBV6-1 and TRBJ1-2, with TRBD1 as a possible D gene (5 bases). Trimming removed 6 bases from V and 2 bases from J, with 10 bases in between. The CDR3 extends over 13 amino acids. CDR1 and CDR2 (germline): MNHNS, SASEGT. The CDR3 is CASRIPGNYGYTF. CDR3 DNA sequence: TGTGCCAGCAGAATCCCAGGGAACTATGGCTACACCTTC.

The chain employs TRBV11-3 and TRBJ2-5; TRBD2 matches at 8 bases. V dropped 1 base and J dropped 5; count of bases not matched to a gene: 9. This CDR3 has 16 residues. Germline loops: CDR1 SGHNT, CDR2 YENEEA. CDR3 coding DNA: TGTGCCAGCAGCTTAGGAGATACTAGCGGCCATGAGACCCAGTACTTC. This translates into CASSLGDTSGHETQYF. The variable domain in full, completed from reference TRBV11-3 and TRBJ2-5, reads EAGVVQSPRYKIIEKKQPVAFWCNPISGHNTLYWYLQNLGQGPELLIRYENEEAVDDSQLPKDRFSAERLKGVDSTLKIQPAELGDSAVYLCASSLGDTSGHETQYFGPGTRLLVL.

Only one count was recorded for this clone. CDR3 loop: CASAPGFPNSNQPQHF. CDR3 DNA: TGTGCCAGCGCGCCAGGGTTTCCTAATAGCAATCAGCCCCAGCATTTT. The chain uses TRBV2 and TRBJ1-5, with D possibly TRBD1 on 5 matching bases. V lost 8 bases, J lost 0 bases, and 17 bases lay in between. CDR1 SNHLY and CDR2 FYNNEI come from the germline V gene. This CDR3 region has 16 residues.

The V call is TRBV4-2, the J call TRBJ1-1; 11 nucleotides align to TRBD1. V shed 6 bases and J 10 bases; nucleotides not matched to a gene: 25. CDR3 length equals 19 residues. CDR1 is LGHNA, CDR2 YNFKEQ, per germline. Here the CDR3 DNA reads TGTGCCAGCAGGCCAGGACAGGGGGCCCCTGGGCCCCTCTACCCTGGAGCTTTCTTT. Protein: CASRPGQGAPGPLYPGAFF.

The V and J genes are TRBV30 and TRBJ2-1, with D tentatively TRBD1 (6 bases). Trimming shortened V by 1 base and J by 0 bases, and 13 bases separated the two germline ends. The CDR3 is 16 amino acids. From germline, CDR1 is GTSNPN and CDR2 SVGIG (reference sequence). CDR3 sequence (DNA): TGTGCCTGGAGTGGTCAGGGGATGAGCTCCTACAATGAGCAGTTCTTC. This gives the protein CAWSGQGMSSYNEQFF.

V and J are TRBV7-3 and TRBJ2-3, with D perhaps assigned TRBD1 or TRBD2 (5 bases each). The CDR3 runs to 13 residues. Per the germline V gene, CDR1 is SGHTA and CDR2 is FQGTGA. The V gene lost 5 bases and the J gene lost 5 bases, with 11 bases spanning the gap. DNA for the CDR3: TGTGCCAGCAGCGGGACGGGGAGAGATACGCAGTATTTT. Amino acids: CASSGTGRDTQYF.

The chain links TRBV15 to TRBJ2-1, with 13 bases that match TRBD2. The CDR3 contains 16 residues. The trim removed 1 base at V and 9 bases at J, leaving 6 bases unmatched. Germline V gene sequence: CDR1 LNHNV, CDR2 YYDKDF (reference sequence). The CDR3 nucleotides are TGTGCCACCAGCAGAGGGGAGACTAGCGGGGGGTCTGAGCAGTTCTTC. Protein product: CATSRGETSGGSEQFF.

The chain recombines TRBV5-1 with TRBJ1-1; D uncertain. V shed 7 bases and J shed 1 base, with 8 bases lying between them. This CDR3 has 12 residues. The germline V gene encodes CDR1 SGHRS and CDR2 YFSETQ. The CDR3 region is CASALSNTEAFF. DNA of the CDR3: TGCGCCAGCGCTCTCTCGAACACTGAAGCTTTCTTT. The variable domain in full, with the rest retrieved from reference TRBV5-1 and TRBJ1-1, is KAGVTQTPRYLIKTRGQQVTLSCSPISGHRSVSWYQQTPGQGLQFLFEYFSETQRNKGNFPGRFSGRQFSNSRSEMNVSTLELGDSALYLCASALSNTEAFFGQGTRLTVV.

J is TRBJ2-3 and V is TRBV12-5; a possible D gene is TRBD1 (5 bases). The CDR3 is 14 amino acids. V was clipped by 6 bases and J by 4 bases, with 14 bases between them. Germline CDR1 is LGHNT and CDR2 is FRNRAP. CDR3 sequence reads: CASGPGHGPDTQYF. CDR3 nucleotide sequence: TGTGCTAGTGGACCCGGACATGGCCCAGATACGCAGTATTTT.